One sample yielded the 7 T cell receptor beta chains listed below, sequenced in a study of PD-1 blockade in classical Hodgkin lymphoma. All the patients suffered relapse after autologous stem cell transplantation, and brentuximab vedotin exposure differed. Purified CD4+ T cells were obtained from thawed PBMCs through magnetic negative selection. Method: immunoSEQ multiplex PCR; TCRdb's copy keeps in-frame clones and lacks some. The sample contains under 30,000 clones, about 80% of which appear only once. Sequenced here: CD4+ T cells from blood, sampled at baseline. The receptors stem from a human donor with classical Hodgkin lymphoma.

The chain uses TRBV7-6 and TRBJ1-5; D is unclear. The ends were cut back, 1 base at V and 1 base at J, with 5 bases in the middle. The CDR3 spans 14 residues. Germline V gives CDR1 SGHVS, CDR2 FNYEAQ. The CDR3, as DNA: TGTGCCAGCAGCTTAGAAAGAAGCAATCAGCCCCAGCATTTT. This gives the protein CASSLERSNQPQHF.

The J gene is TRBJ1-2, the V gene TRBV7-9; D remains unclear. The ends were cut back, 3 bases at V and 5 bases at J, with 13 bases in the middle. The germline gives CDR1 SEHNR, CDR2 FQNEAQ (reference sequence). CDR3 length: 14 residues. This CDR3 is CASSLELEAYGYTF. For the CDR3, the DNA is TGTGCCAGCAGCTTGGAGCTTGAGGCATATGGCTACACCTTC.

J is TRBJ1-1 and V is TRBV10-1; D may be TRBD1 (5 bases). CDR1 is WNHNN and CDR2 is SYGVQD in the germline V gene (reference sequence). V was shortened by 8 bases and J by 4 bases, with 14 bases between the two germline ends. The CDR3 length is 13 residues. CDR3 in DNA: TGCGCCAGCGGGGACGGGGGAGGCACTGAAGCTTTCTTT. Translating it yields CASGDGGGTEAFF.

V is TRBV6-5 and J is TRBJ1-2; D is unclear. In germline, CDR1 is MNHEY, CDR2 SVGAGI. Trimming cost V 6 bases and J 4 bases, with 12 bases left between them. CDR3 length equals 13 residues. CDR3 loop: CASRLRVRYGYTF. DNA for the CDR3: TGTGCCAGCAGGTTGCGGGTTCGCTATGGCTACACCTTC.

The table lists this clone with a count of one. The chain employs TRBV11-3 and TRBJ2-3; D might be TRBD1 (5 bases). The CDR3 covers 12 residues. Germline CDR1 is SGHNT and CDR2 is YENEEA. Deletions cut 3 bases from V and 5 bases from J, with 6 bases between. CDR3 loop: CASSFDRDTQYF. The CDR3 DNA sequence: TGTGCCAGCAGCTTTGACAGAGATACGCAGTATTTT.

The J gene is TRBJ1-3, the V gene TRBV11-3, with D perhaps matching TRBD1 (5 bases). Germline CDR1 SGHNT, CDR2 YENEEA. V lost 5 bases and J 4 bases, leaving 9 bases between the germline ends. This CDR3 is built from 13 residues. CDR3 amino acids: CASSRGAGNTIYF. For the CDR3, the DNA is TGTGCCAGCAGCCGGGGCGCCGGAAACACCATATATTTT.

The chain is built from TRBV5-4 and TRBJ2-1; TRBD1 agrees at 9 bases. The CDR3 is made up of 15 amino acids. Germline V gene sequence: CDR1 SGHNT, CDR2 YYREEE (reference sequence). V trimming: 7 bases; J trimming: 2 bases; junction bases outside the gene matches: 7. CDR3 sequence: CASESRQGAYNEQFF. The CDR3 DNA is TGTGCCAGCGAATCCCGACAGGGGGCCTACAATGAGCAGTTCTTC.